These T cell receptor beta chains were read from a single sample in a study of T cells in Graves' hyperthyroidism and ophthalmopathy. TCRdb re-analysed the multiplex PCR reads in MiXCR, keeping a single row per CDR3 protein. The sample includes hundreds of thousands of distinct CDR3 sequences, 14% of them seen just once. Sequences were obtained from blood. All receptors derive from a woman in her late teens or twenties with Graves' hyperthyroidism. Each CDR3 is given with its conserved first and last residue. The order of the fields is D gene, V gene, clone size, J gene, CDR3 protein, CDR3 DNA. The D gene is left open where the match is weak. Part of the rows lack a size; the others show once, few, many or a class for expanded clones.

d_gene: TRBD1; v_gene: TRBV12-3/TRBV12-4; abundance: many; j_gene: TRBJ2-3; CDR3aa: CASSYATGNTDTQYF; CDR3nt: TGTGCCAGCAGTTATGCGACAGGGAACACAGATACGCAGTATTTT
d_gene: TRBD1; v_gene: TRBV7-9; abundance: few; j_gene: TRBJ2-1; CDR3aa: CASSQPPGQAYAYNEQFF; CDR3nt: TGTGCCAGCAGCCAGCCCCCGGGACAGGCTTATGCCTACAATGAGCAGTTCTTC
d_gene: .; v_gene: TRBV7-3; abundance: many; j_gene: TRBJ2-2; CDR3aa: CASSLKAGIGTGELFF; CDR3nt: TGTGCCAGCAGCTTAAAGGCAGGGATAGGTACCGGGGAGCTGTTTTTT
d_gene: TRBD2; v_gene: TRBV20-1; abundance: many; j_gene: TRBJ2-2; CDR3aa: CSAFPASSGRANTGELFF; CDR3nt: TGCAGTGCTTTCCCAGCCTCTAGCGGGAGGGCGAACACCGGGGAGCTGTTTTTT
d_gene: TRBD2; v_gene: TRBV12-3/TRBV12-4; abundance: many; j_gene: TRBJ2-1; CDR3aa: CASSFSRTSGVSYNEQFF; CDR3nt: TGTGCCAGCAGTTTTTCCCGGACTAGCGGGGTTTCCTACAATGAGCAGTTCTTC
d_gene: .; v_gene: TRBV20-1; abundance: many; j_gene: TRBJ2-5; CDR3aa: CSVPRGGKETQYF; CDR3nt: TGCAGTGTCCCCCGAGGGGGTAAAGAGACCCAGTACTTC
d_gene: TRBD1; v_gene: TRBV15; abundance: .; j_gene: TRBJ2-1; CDR3aa: CATADRTGLNEQFF; CDR3nt: TGTGCCACCGCCGACCGGACAGGGTTGAATGAGCAGTTCTTC
d_gene: TRBD1; v_gene: TRBV7-3; abundance: .; j_gene: TRBJ1-2; CDR3aa: CASSLTQGAHGYTF; CDR3nt: TGTGCCAGCAGCTTAACACAGGGGGCGCATGGCTACACCTTC
d_gene: TRBD1; v_gene: TRBV11-2; abundance: many; j_gene: TRBJ1-6; CDR3aa: CASSPLSTGSNSPLHF; CDR3nt: TGTGCCAGCAGCCCTCTCTCGACAGGGTCTAATTCACCCCTCCACTTT
d_gene: TRBD2; v_gene: TRBV2; abundance: few; j_gene: TRBJ2-7; CDR3aa: CASRLTSGGREQYF; CDR3nt: TGTGCCAGCAGGCTGACTAGCGGGGGTCGGGAGCAGTACTTC
d_gene: .; v_gene: TRBV3-1; abundance: .; j_gene: TRBJ2-5; CDR3aa: CATSSDYKETQYF; CDR3nt: TGTGCCACAAGCTCAGATTACAAAGAGACCCAGTACTTC
d_gene: TRBD1; v_gene: TRBV20-1; abundance: many; j_gene: TRBJ2-7; CDR3aa: CSAAPGQGVFEQYF; CDR3nt: TGCAGTGCGGCGCCGGGACAGGGGGTATTCGAGCAGTACTTC
d_gene: .; v_gene: TRBV9; abundance: few; j_gene: TRBJ2-5; CDR3aa: CASSATQGRETQYF; CDR3nt: TGTGCCAGCAGCGCCACTCAGGGGCGAGAGACCCAGTACTTC
d_gene: TRBD1; v_gene: TRBV7-9; abundance: many; j_gene: TRBJ1-4; CDR3aa: CASSPGQGFEKLFF; CDR3nt: TGTGCCAGCAGCCCAGGACAGGGATTCGAAAAACTGTTTTTT
d_gene: TRBD1; v_gene: TRBV6-5; abundance: few; j_gene: TRBJ2-7; CDR3aa: CASSYPRTGGEYEQYF; CDR3nt: TGTGCCAGCAGTTACCCCCGGACAGGGGGCGAATACGAGCAGTACTTC
d_gene: .; v_gene: TRBV6-2/TRBV6-3; abundance: many; j_gene: TRBJ2-7; CDR3aa: CASSYQGISYEQYF; CDR3nt: TGTGCCAGCAGTTACCAGGGGATATCCTACGAGCAGTACTTC
d_gene: .; v_gene: TRBV19; abundance: few; j_gene: TRBJ2-1; CDR3aa: CASSIGGDNEQFF; CDR3nt: TGTGCCAGTAGTATAGGGGGGGACAATGAGCAGTTCTTC
d_gene: .; v_gene: TRBV6-5; abundance: .; j_gene: TRBJ1-1; CDR3aa: CASSYGERGNTEAFF; CDR3nt: TGTGCCAGCAGTTACGGGGAGCGGGGAAACACTGAAGCTTTCTTT
d_gene: TRBD2; v_gene: TRBV19; abundance: .; j_gene: TRBJ2-1; CDR3aa: CASSAPGTSGYNEQFF; CDR3nt: TGTGCCAGTAGTGCCCCCGGGACTAGCGGTTACAATGAGCAGTTCTTC
d_gene: .; v_gene: TRBV27; abundance: many; j_gene: TRBJ2-7; CDR3aa: CASWAPFSGGSHEQYF; CDR3nt: TGTGCCAGCTGGGCCCCCTTTAGCGGTGGGTCCCACGAGCAGTACTTC
d_gene: .; v_gene: TRBV30; abundance: many; j_gene: TRBJ2-1; CDR3aa: CAWSVWSGNEQFF; CDR3nt: TGTGCCTGGAGTGTATGGAGCGGGAATGAGCAGTTCTTC
d_gene: TRBD1; v_gene: TRBV20-1; abundance: many; j_gene: TRBJ2-5; CDR3aa: CSAADPGQGVETQYF; CDR3nt: TGCAGTGCCGCAGACCCGGGACAGGGTGTAGAGACCCAGTACTTC
d_gene: .; v_gene: TRBV29-1; abundance: few; j_gene: TRBJ2-1; CDR3aa: CSVEGGMGPFGQFF; CDR3nt: TGCAGCGTTGAAGGGGGGATGGGGCCTTTCGGGCAGTTCTTC
d_gene: .; v_gene: TRBV25-1; abundance: .; j_gene: TRBJ2-3; CDR3aa: CASSDRTGTGTDTQYF; CDR3nt: TGTGCCAGCAGTGACCGGACCGGAACGGGCACAGATACGCAGTATTTT
d_gene: TRBD2; v_gene: TRBV2; abundance: .; j_gene: TRBJ2-7; CDR3aa: CASSETWYRAGGPEQYF; CDR3nt: TGTGCCAGCAGTGAAACTTGGTATCGAGCGGGAGGGCCCGAGCAGTACTTC
d_gene: .; v_gene: TRBV7-9; abundance: .; j_gene: TRBJ2-7; CDR3aa: CASSLGPGFYEQYF; CDR3nt: TGTGCCAGCAGCTTAGGGCCGGGGTTTTACGAGCAGTACTTC
d_gene: .; v_gene: TRBV28; abundance: .; j_gene: TRBJ2-3; CDR3aa: CATQWAPSAITQYF; CDR3nt: TGTGCCACCCAATGGGCCCCCTCGGCTATTACGCAGTATTTT
d_gene: .; v_gene: TRBV5-4; abundance: few; j_gene: TRBJ2-1; CDR3aa: CASSLVPGTRDEQFF; CDR3nt: TGTGCCAGCAGCTTGGTCCCCGGGACCCGCGATGAGCAGTTCTTC
d_gene: .; v_gene: TRBV5-1; abundance: few; j_gene: TRBJ2-5; CDR3aa: CASSSIPEGRETQYF; CDR3nt: TGCGCCAGCAGCTCCATACCGGAGGGTCGAGAGACCCAGTACTTC
d_gene: TRBD2; v_gene: TRBV2; abundance: .; j_gene: TRBJ2-5; CDR3aa: CASSEGLAGADQYF; CDR3nt: TGTGCCAGCAGTGAGGGACTAGCGGGAGCGGACCAGTACTTC
d_gene: TRBD2; v_gene: TRBV11-2; abundance: many; j_gene: TRBJ2-7; CDR3aa: CASSPSGRAYEQYF; CDR3nt: TGTGCCAGCAGTCCTAGCGGGAGGGCCTACGAGCAGTACTTC
d_gene: .; v_gene: TRBV7-9; abundance: .; j_gene: TRBJ2-5; CDR3aa: CASTPMGAGETQYF; CDR3nt: TGTGCCAGCACCCCCATGGGGGCCGGGGAGACCCAGTACTTC
d_gene: .; v_gene: TRBV6-2/TRBV6-3; abundance: many; j_gene: TRBJ2-2; CDR3aa: CASSYLQHTGELFF; CDR3nt: TGTGCCAGCAGTTACCTACAGCACACCGGGGAGCTGTTTTTT
d_gene: .; v_gene: TRBV29-1; abundance: .; j_gene: TRBJ2-3; CDR3aa: CSALQLRGTLVGTQYF; CDR3nt: TGCAGCGCACTACAGTTGAGAGGTACCCTGGTGGGTACGCAGTATTTT
d_gene: .; v_gene: TRBV12-3/TRBV12-4; abundance: .; j_gene: TRBJ1-3; CDR3aa: CASSWTPGNTIYF; CDR3nt: TGTGCCAGCAGTTGGACACCGGGAAACACCATATATTTT
d_gene: .; v_gene: TRBV28; abundance: many; j_gene: TRBJ2-1; CDR3aa: CASSFDPFGPQINEQFF; CDR3nt: TGTGCCAGCAGTTTCGACCCCTTTGGGCCTCAGATTAATGAGCAGTTCTTC